Shown below are 17 T cell receptor beta chains from a single sample sequenced in a study of T cell responses to AZD1222 COVID-19 vaccine. Sequenced by immunoSEQ multiplex PCR; TCRdb stores in-frame clones only, minus some. Here the sample spans roughly 100,000 clones, approximately 89% being singletons. This specimen was peripheral blood, taken 28 days after the second AZD1222 dose. These receptors originate from an adult who received the AZD1222 COVID-19 vaccine.

V is TRBV28 and J is TRBJ1-6; D is unclear. Trimming cost V 10 bases and J 3 bases, with 10 bases left between them. Germline CDR1 reads MDHEN; CDR2 reads SYDVKM. CDR3 length equals 13 residues. In nucleotides, the CDR3 is TGTGCCATCAAGGCCCTCTATAATTCACCCCTCCACTTT. Translation gives CAIKALYNSPLHF.

This chain uses TRBV7-9 with TRBJ2-4, with D perhaps matching TRBD1 (6 bases). Trimming removed 1 base from V and 6 bases from J, with 16 bases in between. Germline V gene data show CDR1 as SEHNR and CDR2 as FQNEAQ (reference sequence). The CDR3 is made up of 16 amino acids. The CDR3 sequence: CASSLEGRGRGNIQYF. The CDR3, as DNA: TGTGCCAGCAGCTTAGAGGGCAGGGGCAGGGGAAACATTCAGTACTTC.

The chain links TRBV20-1 to TRBJ2-5; D is undetermined. V was trimmed by 3 bases and J by 1 base, leaving 3 bases between them. The CDR3 runs to 11 residues. Germline lookup yields CDR1 DFQATT and CDR2 SNEGSKA (reference sequence). The CDR3 DNA follows: TGCAGTGCTAGTTTCCAAGAGACCCAGTACTTC. Its translation: CSASFQETQYF.

The chain is built from TRBV12-3 or TRBV12-4 and TRBJ1-1; D not certain. The CDR3 spans 13 residues. V gave up 7 bases and J gave up 0 bases, with 9 bases separating them. Here the CDR3 reads CASIAGVNTEAFF. Written as DNA, the CDR3 is TGTGCCAGCATCGCCGGGGTGAACACTGAAGCTTTCTTT.

The chain combines TRBV10-3 with TRBJ2-7, with 8 bases fitting TRBD1. This CDR3 is built from 12 residues. V lost 6 bases and J lost 6; bases outside the gene matches: 4. Germline loops: CDR1 ENHRY, CDR2 SYGVKD. CDR3 sequence (DNA): TGTGCCATCAGAGGACAGGGTGGCGAGCAGTACTTC. Its translation is CAIRGQGGEQYF.

The chain combines TRBV18 with TRBJ2-7; D may be TRBD2 (6 bases). Germline assignment: CDR1 KGHSH and CDR2 LQKENI. The CDR3 covers 14 residues. V was shortened by 3 bases and J by 2 bases, with 11 bases between the two germline ends. CDR3: CASSPLGGAYEQYF. The CDR3 coding sequence is TGTGCCAGCTCACCCCTAGGAGGGGCCTACGAGCAGTACTTC.

The chain is built from TRBV4-2 and TRBJ2-4; 8 nucleotides align to TRBD2. CDR1 LGHNA and CDR2 YNFKEQ come from the germline V gene. V was clipped by 4 bases and J by 7 bases; unmatched bases: 15. The CDR3 covers 17 residues. The CDR3 protein is CASSRHSGGQVGNIQYF. The CDR3 bases are TGTGCCAGCAGCCGCCACTCGGGGGGGCAGGTAGGGAACATTCAGTACTTC.

The chain joins TRBV10-3 to TRBJ2-7; 16 nucleotides match TRBD2. Losses at the gene ends were 6 bases for V and 2 bases for J; bases not matched to a gene: 10. CDR3 length equals 18 residues. The germline gives CDR1 ENHRY, CDR2 SYGVKD. DNA for the CDR3: TGTGCCATCAGGGGGACTAGCGGGAGGGCCAGAAGCCCCTACGAGCAGTACTTC. It codes for CAIRGTSGRARSPYEQYF.

The chain recombines TRBV7-3 with TRBJ2-1, with 9 bases fitting TRBD2. The germline gives CDR1 SGHTA, CDR2 FQGTGA. After removal of 6 bases from V and 7 bases from J, the junction contained 16 bases not matched to a gene. The CDR3 covers 17 residues. The CDR3 DNA follows: TGTGCCAGCAGGGGAGAATACGCGGGAGGGCCGGGGAATGAGCAGTTCTTC. It codes for CASRGEYAGGPGNEQFF.

The chain carries TRBV24-1 and TRBJ1-2; D is possibly TRBD1 (5 bases). In germline, CDR1 is KGHDR, CDR2 SFDVKD. The CDR3 is 15 amino acids. V was pared by 4 bases and J by 3 bases, with 14 bases between. This chain's CDR3 is CATSDPGLSDYGYTF. The CDR3 nucleotides are TGTGCCACCAGTGACCCAGGGCTGTCGGACTATGGCTACACCTTC.

In its sample, this clone was seen once. The rearrangement joins TRBV28 to TRBJ1-3, with D perhaps TRBD1 (5 bases). The V and J ends lost 6 bases and 4 bases respectively, with 7 bases between them. This CDR3 is built from 12 residues. The germline V gene encodes CDR1 MDHEN and CDR2 SYDVKM. The CDR3, as DNA: TGTGCCAGCAGGGGGCAAGGAAACACCATATATTTT. Its translation is CASRGQGNTIYF.

This clone occurred once. The chain joins TRBV29-1 to TRBJ1-2, with 7 bases fitting TRBD1. Germline loops: CDR1 SQVTM, CDR2 ANQGSEA. CDR3 length: 12 amino acids. The DNA of the CDR3 is TGCAGTTACGATGACAGGGTTTATGGCTACACCTTC. It specifies CSYDDRVYGYTF.

The chain is built from TRBV19 and TRBJ1-5, with 8 bases fitting TRBD1. The V and J ends lost 6 bases and 3 bases, in that order; junction bases with no gene match: 13. The germline V gene encodes CDR1 LNHDA and CDR2 SQIVND (reference sequence). The CDR3 loop spans 17 amino acids. DNA for the CDR3: TGTGCCAGTAGACGAACCCGTCAGGGGGCGATCAATCAGCCCCAGCATTTT. Residues: CASRRTRQGAINQPQHF.

The chain joins TRBV30 to TRBJ1-4, with D maybe TRBD1 (5 bases). V lost 0 bases and J lost 3, with 11 bases in between. The CDR3 spans 15 residues. Germline CDR1 reads GTSNPN; CDR2 reads SVGIG (reference sequence). The CDR3 DNA reads as TGTGCCTGGAGTGTACGGGGAGGGGCTAATGAAAAACTGTTTTTT. This encodes CAWSVRGGANEKLFF.

This chain uses TRBV2 with TRBJ1-4; D uncertain. V shed 2 bases and J shed 0 bases, with 10 bases lying between them. CDR3 size: 16 residues. Germline loops: CDR1 SNHLY, CDR2 FYNNEI. The CDR3 spells CASSEFRAPTNEKLFF. Here the CDR3 DNA reads TGTGCCAGCAGTGAATTTCGGGCCCCAACTAATGAAAAACTGTTTTTT.

CDR3 bases: TGTGCCAGCAGTTCGGGACAGGGGTCCTATGGCTACACCTTC. Residues: CASSSGQGSYGYTF. The chain couples TRBV7-8 to TRBJ1-2; 10 nucleotides align to TRBD1. J was trimmed by 4 bases and V by 6 bases; bases with no gene match: 5. The CDR3 contains 14 residues. Germline V CDR1 and CDR2: SGHVS, FQNEAQ.

This chain connects TRBV29-1 to TRBJ2-2, with TRBD1 identical over 11 bases. Trimming cost V 4 bases and J 4 bases; bases outside gene matches: 2. Germline V gene lookup returns CDR1 SQVTM and CDR2 ANQGSEA. This CDR3 contains 14 residues. In DNA, the CDR3 is TGCAGCGTTGGGACAGGGGGCCTCACCGGGGAGCTGTTTTTT. Translation gives CSVGTGGLTGELFF.